The clone carrying this T cell receptor beta chain was seen many times. Its antigen is not known. After template switching added a universal primer site, the resulting cDNA carried unique molecular identifiers. TCRdb passed the 5' RACE reads through MiXCR, listing each CDR3 protein once. The sample yields approximately 350,000 distinct CDR3 sequences, 9% to 15% seen once. These data are taken from a study of identical twins. Study-wide results and caveats: Fewer insertions were carried by abundant cord blood beta clonotypes, but none was seen in memory repertoires. Twin pairs had excess sharing that was weaker in beta out-of-frame sequences.

Germline loops: CDR1 MNHEY, CDR2 SMNVEV (reference sequence). Trimming took 1 base from V and 7 from J; bases not matched to a gene: 3. This CDR3 region has 14 residues. Only healthy Caucasians were included as donors. Separately, the same data were catalogued under a study of yellow fever vaccine responses in identical twins.

This receptor was obtained from a woman aged 18-29 years in good health. What was sequenced was CD8+ T cells sorted from blood. V gene TRBV27 combines with J gene TRBJ1-4; 7 nucleotides line up with TRBD1. CDR3 nucleotides: TGTGCCAGCAGTTTATTAGGGGGCGGTGAAAAACTGTTTTTT. Encoded protein: CASSLLGGGEKLFF.